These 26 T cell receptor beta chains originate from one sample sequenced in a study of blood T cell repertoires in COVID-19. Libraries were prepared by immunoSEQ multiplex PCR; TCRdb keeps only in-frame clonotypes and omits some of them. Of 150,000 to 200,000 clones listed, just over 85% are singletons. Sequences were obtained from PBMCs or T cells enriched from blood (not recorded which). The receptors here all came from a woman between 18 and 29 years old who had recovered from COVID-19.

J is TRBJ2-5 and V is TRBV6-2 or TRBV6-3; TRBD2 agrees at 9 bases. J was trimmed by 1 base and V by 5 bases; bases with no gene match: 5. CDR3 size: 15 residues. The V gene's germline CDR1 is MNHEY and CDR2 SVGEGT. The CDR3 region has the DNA TGTGCCAGCAGTCCCCTAGCGGGGCCCCAAGAGACCCAGTACTTC. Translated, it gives CASSPLAGPQETQYF.

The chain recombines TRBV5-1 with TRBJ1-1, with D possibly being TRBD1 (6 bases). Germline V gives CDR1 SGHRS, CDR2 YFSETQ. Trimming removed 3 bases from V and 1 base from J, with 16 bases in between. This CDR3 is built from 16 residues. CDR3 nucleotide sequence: TGCGCCAGCAGCTCGTGGCACAGGGTGAGGAACACTGAAGCTTTCTTT. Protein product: CASSSWHRVRNTEAFF.

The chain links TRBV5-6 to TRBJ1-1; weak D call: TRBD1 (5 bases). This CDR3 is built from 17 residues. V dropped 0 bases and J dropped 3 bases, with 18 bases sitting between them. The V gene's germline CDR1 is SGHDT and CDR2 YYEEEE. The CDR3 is CASSLAVREWGDTEAFF. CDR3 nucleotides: TGTGCCAGCAGCTTGGCCGTCCGGGAGTGGGGGGACACTGAAGCTTTCTTT.

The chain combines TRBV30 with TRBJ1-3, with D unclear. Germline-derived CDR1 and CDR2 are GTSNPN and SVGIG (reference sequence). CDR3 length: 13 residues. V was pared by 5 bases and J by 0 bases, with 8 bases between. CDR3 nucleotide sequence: TGTGCCTGGGACGTTAGCTCTGGAAACACCATATATTTT. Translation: CAWDVSSGNTIYF.

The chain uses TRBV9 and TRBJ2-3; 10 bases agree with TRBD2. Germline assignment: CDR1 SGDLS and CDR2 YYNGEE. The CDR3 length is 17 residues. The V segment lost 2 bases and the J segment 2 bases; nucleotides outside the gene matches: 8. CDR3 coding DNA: TGTGCCAGCAGCGTTAACCCTGGACTAGCGGACACAGATACGCAGTATTTT. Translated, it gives CASSVNPGLADTDTQYF. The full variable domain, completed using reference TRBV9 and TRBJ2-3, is DSGVTQTPKHLITATGQRVTLRCSPRSGDLSVYWYQQSLDQGLQFLIQYYNGEERAKGNILERFSAQQFPDLHSELNLSSLELGDSALYFCASSVNPGLADTDTQYFGPGTRLTVL.

As DNA, the CDR3 is TGCGCCAGCAGTCAATATACCGTAACGGACAGGGGGTCCTATGGCTACACCTTC. Its translation: CASSQYTVTDRGSYGYTF. The chain couples TRBV23-1 to TRBJ1-2; 10 nucleotides line up with TRBD1. Being an ORF, TRBV23-1 has a function that is uncertain. CDR3 length: 18 amino acids. With V trimmed by 1 base and J by 4 bases, 12 bases remained unmatched.

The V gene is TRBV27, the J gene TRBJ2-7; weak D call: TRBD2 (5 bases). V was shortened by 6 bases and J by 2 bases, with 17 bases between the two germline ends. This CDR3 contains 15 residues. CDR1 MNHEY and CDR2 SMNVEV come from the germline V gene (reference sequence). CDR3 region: CASSSNRGHTYEQYF. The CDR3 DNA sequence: TGTGCCAGCAGCTCTAACCGGGGTCATACCTACGAGCAGTACTTC.

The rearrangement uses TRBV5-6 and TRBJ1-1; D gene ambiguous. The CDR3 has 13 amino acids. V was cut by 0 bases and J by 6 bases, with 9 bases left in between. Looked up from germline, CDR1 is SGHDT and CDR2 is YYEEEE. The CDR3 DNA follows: TGTGCCAGCAGCTTGGTCGCAGGCCCTGAAGCTTTCTTT. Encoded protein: CASSLVAGPEAFF. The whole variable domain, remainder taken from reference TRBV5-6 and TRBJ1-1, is DAGVTQSPTHLIKTRGQQVTLRCSPKSGHDTVSWYQQALGQGPQFIFQYYEEEERQRGNFPDRFSGHQFPNYSSELNVNALLLGDSALYLCASSLVAGPEAFFGQGTRLTVV.

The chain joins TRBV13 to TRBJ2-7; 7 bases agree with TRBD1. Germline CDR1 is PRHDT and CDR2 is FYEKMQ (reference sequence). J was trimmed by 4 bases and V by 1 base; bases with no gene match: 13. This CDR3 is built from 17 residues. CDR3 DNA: TGTGCCAGCAGCTTAGTCGGGTTGCGACAGGGAGTGTACGAGCAGTACTTC. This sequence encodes CASSLVGLRQGVYEQYF.

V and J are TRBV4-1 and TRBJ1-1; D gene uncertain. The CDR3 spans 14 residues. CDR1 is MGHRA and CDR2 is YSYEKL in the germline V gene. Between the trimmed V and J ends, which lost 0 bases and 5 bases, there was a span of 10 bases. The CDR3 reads CASSQERAQTEAFF. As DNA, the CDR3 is TGCGCCAGCAGCCAAGAGAGGGCGCAAACTGAAGCTTTCTTT.

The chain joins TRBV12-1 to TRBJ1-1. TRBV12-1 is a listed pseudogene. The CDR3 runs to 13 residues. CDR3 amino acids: CAGGGDGGAEAFF. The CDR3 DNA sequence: TGTGCCGGCGGGGGGGACGGCGGCGCTGAAGCTTTCTTT.

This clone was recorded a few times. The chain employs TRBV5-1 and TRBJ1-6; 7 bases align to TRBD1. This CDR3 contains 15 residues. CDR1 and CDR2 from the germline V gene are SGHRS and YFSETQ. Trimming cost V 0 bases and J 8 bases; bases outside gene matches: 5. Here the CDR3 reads CASSLGQGPDSPLHF. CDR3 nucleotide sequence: TGCGCCAGCAGCTTGGGACAGGGCCCGGATTCACCCCTCCACTTT.

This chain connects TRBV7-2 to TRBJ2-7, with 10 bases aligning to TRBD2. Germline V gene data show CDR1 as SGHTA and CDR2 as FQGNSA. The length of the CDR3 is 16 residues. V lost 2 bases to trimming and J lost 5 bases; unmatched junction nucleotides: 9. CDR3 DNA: TGTGCCAGCAGCTTATCTAGCGGGGGAATCGGGGACGAGCAGTACTTC. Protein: CASSLSSGGIGDEQYF.

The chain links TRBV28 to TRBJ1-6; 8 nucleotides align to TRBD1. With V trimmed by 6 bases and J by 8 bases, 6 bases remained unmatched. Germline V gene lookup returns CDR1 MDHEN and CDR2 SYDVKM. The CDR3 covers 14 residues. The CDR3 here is CASRQGAQDSPLHF. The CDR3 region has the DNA TGTGCCAGCAGGCAGGGGGCGCAGGATTCACCCCTCCACTTT.

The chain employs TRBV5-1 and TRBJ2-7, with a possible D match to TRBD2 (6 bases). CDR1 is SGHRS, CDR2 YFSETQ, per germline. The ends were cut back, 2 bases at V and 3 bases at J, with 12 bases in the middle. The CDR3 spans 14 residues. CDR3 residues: CASSFGGVYYEQYF. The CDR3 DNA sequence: TGCGCCAGCAGCTTCGGGGGAGTTTACTACGAGCAGTACTTC. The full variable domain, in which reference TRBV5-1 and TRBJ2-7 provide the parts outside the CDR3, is KAGVTQTPRYLIKTRGQQVTLSCSPISGHRSVSWYQQTPGQGLQFLFEYFSETQRNKGNFPGRFSGRQFSNSRSEMNVSTLELGDSALYLCASSFGGVYYEQYFGPGTRLTVT.

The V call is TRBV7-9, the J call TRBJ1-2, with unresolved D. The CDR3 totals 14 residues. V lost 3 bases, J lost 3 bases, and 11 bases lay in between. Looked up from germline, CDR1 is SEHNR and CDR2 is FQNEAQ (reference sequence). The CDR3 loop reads CASSFPVPDYGYTF. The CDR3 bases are TGTGCCAGCAGCTTCCCAGTCCCAGACTATGGCTACACCTTC.

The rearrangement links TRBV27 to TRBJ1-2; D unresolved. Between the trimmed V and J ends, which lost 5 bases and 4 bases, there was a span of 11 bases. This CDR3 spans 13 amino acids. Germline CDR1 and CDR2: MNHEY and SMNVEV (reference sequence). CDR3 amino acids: CASSPIERYGYTF. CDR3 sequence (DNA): TGTGCCAGCAGTCCCATCGAGCGCTATGGCTACACCTTC.

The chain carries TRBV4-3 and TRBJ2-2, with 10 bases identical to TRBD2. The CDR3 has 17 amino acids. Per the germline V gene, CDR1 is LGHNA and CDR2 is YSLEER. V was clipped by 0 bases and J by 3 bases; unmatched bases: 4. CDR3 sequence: CASSQDASGGHTGELFF. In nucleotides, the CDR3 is TGCGCCAGCAGCCAAGATGCTAGCGGGGGTCACACCGGGGAGCTGTTTTTT.

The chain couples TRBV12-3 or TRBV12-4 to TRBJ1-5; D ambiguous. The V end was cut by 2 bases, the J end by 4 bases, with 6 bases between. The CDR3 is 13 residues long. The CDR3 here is CASSLRRNQPQHF. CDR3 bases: TGTGCCAGCAGTTTACGTCGGAATCAGCCCCAGCATTTT.

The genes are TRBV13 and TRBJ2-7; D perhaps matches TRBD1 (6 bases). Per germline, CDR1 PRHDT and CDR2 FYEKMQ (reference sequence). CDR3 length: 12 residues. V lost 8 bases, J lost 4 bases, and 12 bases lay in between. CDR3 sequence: CASASQGYEQYF. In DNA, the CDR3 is TGTGCCAGCGCTTCCCAGGGGTACGAGCAGTACTTC.

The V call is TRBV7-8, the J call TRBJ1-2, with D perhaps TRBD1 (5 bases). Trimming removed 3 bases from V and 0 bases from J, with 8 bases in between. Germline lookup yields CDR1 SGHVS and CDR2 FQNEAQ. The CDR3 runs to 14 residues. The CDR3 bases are TGTGCCAGCAGCTTCGGGGGGACTAACTATGGCTACACCTTC. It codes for CASSFGGTNYGYTF.

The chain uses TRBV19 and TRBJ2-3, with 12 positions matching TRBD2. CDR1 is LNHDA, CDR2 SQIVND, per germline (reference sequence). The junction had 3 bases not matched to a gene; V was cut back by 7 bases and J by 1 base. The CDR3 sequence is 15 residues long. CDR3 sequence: CASIRTSGGTDTQYF. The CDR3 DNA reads TGTGCCAGTATCAGGACTAGCGGGGGCACAGATACGCAGTATTTT.

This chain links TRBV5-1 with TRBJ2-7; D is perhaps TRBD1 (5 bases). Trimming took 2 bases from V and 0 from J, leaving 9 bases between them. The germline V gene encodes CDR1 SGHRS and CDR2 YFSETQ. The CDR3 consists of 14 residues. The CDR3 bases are TGCGCCAGCAGCTTAGGGGATTACTCCTACGAGCAGTACTTC. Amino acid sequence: CASSLGDYSYEQYF.

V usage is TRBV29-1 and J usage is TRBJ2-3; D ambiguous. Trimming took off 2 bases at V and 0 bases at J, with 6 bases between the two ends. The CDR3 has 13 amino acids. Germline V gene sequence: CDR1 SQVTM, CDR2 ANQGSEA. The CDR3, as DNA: TGCAGCGTTGAAACGGGTAGCACAGATACGCAGTATTTT. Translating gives CSVETGSTDTQYF.

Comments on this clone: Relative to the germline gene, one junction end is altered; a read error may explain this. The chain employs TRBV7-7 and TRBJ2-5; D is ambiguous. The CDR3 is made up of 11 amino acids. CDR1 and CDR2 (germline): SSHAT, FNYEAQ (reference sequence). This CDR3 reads CASSSQETQYF. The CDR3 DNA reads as TGTGCTAGCAGCTCGCAAGAGACCCAGTACTTC.

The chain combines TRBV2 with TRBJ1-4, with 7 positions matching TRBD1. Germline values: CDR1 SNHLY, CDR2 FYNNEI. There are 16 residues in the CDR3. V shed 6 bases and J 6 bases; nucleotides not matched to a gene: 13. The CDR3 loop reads CASRELLTGRDEKLFF. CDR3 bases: TGTGCCAGCAGAGAATTGTTGACAGGGCGGGATGAAAAACTGTTTTTT.